This T cell receptor beta chain was identified in a study of OX40 agonist ivuxolimab in advanced cancers. Study context: Every patient in dose escalation had hepatocellular carcinoma, melanoma, renal cell or head and neck cancer. Three patients, one with hepatocellular carcinoma and two with cutaneous melanoma, achieved partial responses.

General study findings and limits: There was clonal expansion of CD4+ and CD8+ blood T cells by week 6 at 0.1 to 3.0 mg/kg.

A word on this clone: The antigen is undetermined.

The data were produced by immunoSEQ multiplex PCR, yet TCRdb's version contains in-frame clones alone and is incomplete. Among 65,000 to 100,000 clones listed, approximately 86% were seen once. The sequence came from an adult with an advanced solid tumor such as melanoma, head and neck, liver or kidney cancer. Sequenced material: CD4+ or CD8+ T cells sorted from blood, taken in a trial of the OX40 agonist ivuxolimab.

CDR3 region: CASSSTLYEQYF. DNA for the CDR3: TGTGCCAGCAGTTCGACGCTTTACGAGCAGTACTTC. V is TRBV28 and J is TRBJ2-5; D gene uncertain. TRBJ2-7 matches the DNA end more closely, so the J call is doubtful. Germline V gene lookup returns CDR1 MDHEN and CDR2 SYDVKM. CDR3 length: 12 residues.